The 3 T cell receptor beta chains below all came from one sample that was sequenced in a study of naive CD8 T cells in extremely preterm neonates. Measured with immunoSEQ multiplex PCR; TCRdb has only the in-frame clones, and not every one. The sample includes 6,000 to 9,000 clones, roughly 98% seen only once; the top ten take 0.36%. Sequencing input: naive CD8+ T cells from blood. These receptors all stem from a human donor in good health.

The chain joins TRBV30 to TRBJ1-6; D call uncertain. CDR1 GTSNPN and CDR2 SVGIG come from the germline V gene (reference sequence). The CDR3 totals 14 residues. Trimming removed 5 bases from V and 4 bases from J, with 12 bases in between. The CDR3 spells CAWGNGVYNSPLHF. The CDR3 region has the DNA TGTGCCTGGGGTAACGGGGTTTATAATTCACCCCTCCACTTT.

This sequence joins TRBV5-4 and TRBJ2-1, with a tentative D call TRBD2 (7 bases). The CDR3 spans 16 residues. Germline assignment: CDR1 SGHNT and CDR2 YYREEE (reference sequence). V was clipped by 4 bases and J by 5 bases, with 19 bases between them. The CDR3 region has the DNA TGTGCCAGCAGCCCGACGGGGCGGGGGCCTGACAATGAGCAGTTCTTC. As protein: CASSPTGRGPDNEQFF.

This rearrangement joins TRBV27 to TRBJ2-7; 7 bases match TRBD1. CDR1 is MNHEY and CDR2 is SMNVEV in the germline V gene (reference sequence). The V segment lost 2 bases and the J segment 1 base; nucleotides outside the gene matches: 8. The CDR3 covers 16 residues. The CDR3 loop reads CASSLTIGDRSYEQYF. The CDR3 DNA reads as TGTGCCAGCAGTTTAACGATCGGGGACAGATCCTACGAGCAGTACTTC.